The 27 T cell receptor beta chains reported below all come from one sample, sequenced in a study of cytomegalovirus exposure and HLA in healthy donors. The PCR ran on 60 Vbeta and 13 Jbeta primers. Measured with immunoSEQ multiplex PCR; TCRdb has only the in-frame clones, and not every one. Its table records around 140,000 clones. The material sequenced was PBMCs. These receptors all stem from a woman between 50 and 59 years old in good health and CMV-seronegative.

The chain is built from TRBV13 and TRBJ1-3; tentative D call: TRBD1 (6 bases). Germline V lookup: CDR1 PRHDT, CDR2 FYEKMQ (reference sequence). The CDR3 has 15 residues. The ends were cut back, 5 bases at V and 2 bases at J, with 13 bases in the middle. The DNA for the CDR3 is TGTGCCAGCAGCGCCTACAGGGTCCCTGGAAACACCATATATTTT. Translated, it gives CASSAYRVPGNTIYF.

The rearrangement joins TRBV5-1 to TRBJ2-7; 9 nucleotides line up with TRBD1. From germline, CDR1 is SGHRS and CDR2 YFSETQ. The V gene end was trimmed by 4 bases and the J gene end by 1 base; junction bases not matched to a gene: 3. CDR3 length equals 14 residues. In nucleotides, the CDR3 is TGCGCCAGCAGCCCGGGACAGGGATCCTACGAGCAGTACTTC. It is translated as CASSPGQGSYEQYF.

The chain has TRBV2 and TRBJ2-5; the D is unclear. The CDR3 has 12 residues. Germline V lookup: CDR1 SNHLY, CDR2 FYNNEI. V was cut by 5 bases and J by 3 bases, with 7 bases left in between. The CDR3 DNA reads TGTGCCAGCAGTCTTTTAGAAGAGACCCAGTACTTC. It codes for CASSLLEETQYF. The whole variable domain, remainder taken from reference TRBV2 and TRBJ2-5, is EPEVTQTPSHQVTQMGQEVILRCVPISNHLYFYWYRQILGQKVEFLVSFYNNEISEKSEIFDDQFSVERPDGSNFTLKIRSTKLEDSAMYFCASSLLEETQYFGPGTRLLVL.

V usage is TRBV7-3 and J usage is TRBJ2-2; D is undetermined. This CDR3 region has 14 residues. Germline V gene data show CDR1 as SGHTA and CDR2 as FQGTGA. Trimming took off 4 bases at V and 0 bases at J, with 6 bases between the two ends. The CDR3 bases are TGTGCCAGCAGCTCGTACTCGAACACCGGGGAGCTGTTTTTT. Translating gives CASSSYSNTGELFF.

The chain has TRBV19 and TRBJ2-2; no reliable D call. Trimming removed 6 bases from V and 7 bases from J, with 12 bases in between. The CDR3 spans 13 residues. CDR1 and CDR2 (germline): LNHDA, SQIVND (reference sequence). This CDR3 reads CASSAMAGGELFF. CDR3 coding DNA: TGTGCCAGTAGCGCCATGGCAGGCGGGGAGCTGTTTTTT.

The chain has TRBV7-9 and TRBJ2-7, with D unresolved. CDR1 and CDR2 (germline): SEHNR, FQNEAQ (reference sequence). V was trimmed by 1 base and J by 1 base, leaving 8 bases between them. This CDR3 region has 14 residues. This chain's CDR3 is CASSLDGSSYEQYF. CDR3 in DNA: TGTGCCAGCAGCTTAGACGGGTCGTCCTACGAGCAGTACTTC.

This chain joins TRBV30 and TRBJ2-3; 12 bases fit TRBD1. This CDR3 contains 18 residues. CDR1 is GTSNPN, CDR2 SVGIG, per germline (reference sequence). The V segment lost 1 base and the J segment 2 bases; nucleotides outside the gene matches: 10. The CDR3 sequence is CAWSDLGTGGVFTDTQYF. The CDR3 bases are TGTGCCTGGAGTGATTTAGGGACAGGGGGCGTTTTCACAGATACGCAGTATTTT.

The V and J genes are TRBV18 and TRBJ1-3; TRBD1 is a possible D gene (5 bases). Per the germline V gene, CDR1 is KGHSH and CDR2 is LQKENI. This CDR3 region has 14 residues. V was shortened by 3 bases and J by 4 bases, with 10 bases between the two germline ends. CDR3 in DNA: TGTGCCAGCTCACCGACAGACGAAGGAAACACCATATATTTT. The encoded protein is CASSPTDEGNTIYF.

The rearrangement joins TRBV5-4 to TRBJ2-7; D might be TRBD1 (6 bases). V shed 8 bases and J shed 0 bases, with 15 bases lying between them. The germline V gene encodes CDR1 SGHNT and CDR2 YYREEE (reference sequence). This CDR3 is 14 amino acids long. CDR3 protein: CARVGASHSYEQYF. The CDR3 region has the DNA TGTGCCAGGGTGGGGGCTAGTCACTCCTACGAGCAGTACTTC.

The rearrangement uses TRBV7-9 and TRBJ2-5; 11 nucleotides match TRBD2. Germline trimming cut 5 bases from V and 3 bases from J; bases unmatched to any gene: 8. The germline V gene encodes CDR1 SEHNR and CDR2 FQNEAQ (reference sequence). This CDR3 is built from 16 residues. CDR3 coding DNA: TGTGCCAGCAGCAGCGGGACTAGCGGTACCAAAGAGACCCAGTACTTC. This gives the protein CASSSGTSGTKETQYF.

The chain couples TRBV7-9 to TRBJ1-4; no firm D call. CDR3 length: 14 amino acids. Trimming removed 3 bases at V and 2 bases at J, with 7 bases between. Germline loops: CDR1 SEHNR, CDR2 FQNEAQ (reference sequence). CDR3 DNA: TGTGCCAGCAGCTTCCAGGCGACTAATGAAAAACTGTTTTTT. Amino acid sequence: CASSFQATNEKLFF.

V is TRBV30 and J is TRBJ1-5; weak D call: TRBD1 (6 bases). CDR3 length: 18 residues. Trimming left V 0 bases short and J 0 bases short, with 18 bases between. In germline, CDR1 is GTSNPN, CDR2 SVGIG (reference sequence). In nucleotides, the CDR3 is TGTGCCTGGAGTGTTGCCTCGGACAGCCGGTATAGCAATCAGCCCCAGCATTTT. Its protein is CAWSVASDSRYSNQPQHF. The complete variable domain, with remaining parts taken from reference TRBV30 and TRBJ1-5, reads SQTIHQWPATLVQPVGSPLSLECTVEGTSNPNLYWYRQAAGRGLQLLFYSVGIGQISSEVPQNLSASRPQDRQFILSSKKLLLSDSGFYLCAWSVASDSRYSNQPQHFGDGTRLSIL.

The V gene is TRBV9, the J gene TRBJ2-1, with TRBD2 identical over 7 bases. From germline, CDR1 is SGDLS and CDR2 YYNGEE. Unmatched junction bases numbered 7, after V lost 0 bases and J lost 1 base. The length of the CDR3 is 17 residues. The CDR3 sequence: CASSVATGGDSYNEQFF. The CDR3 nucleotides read TGTGCCAGCAGCGTAGCTACGGGGGGTGATTCCTACAATGAGCAGTTCTTC.

The CDR3: CASSSTALAGGPQNIQYF. CDR3 nucleotides: TGCGCCAGCAGCTCCACCGCGTTAGCGGGAGGGCCGCAAAACATTCAGTACTTC. The chain employs TRBV5-1 and TRBJ2-4; 11 nucleotides match TRBD2. The trim removed 3 bases at V and 5 bases at J, leaving 13 bases unmatched. Germline V gene sequence: CDR1 SGHRS, CDR2 YFSETQ. The CDR3 is 18 amino acids.

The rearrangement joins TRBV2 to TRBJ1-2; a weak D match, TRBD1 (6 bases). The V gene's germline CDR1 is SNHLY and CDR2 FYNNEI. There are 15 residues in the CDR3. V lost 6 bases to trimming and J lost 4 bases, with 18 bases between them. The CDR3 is CASSPLAGTPYGYTF. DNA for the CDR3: TGTGCCAGCAGCCCTTTGGCAGGGACACCCTATGGCTACACCTTC. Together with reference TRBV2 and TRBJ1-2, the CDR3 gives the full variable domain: EPEVTQTPSHQVTQMGQEVILRCVPISNHLYFYWYRQILGQKVEFLVSFYNNEISEKSEIFDDQFSVERPDGSNFTLKIRSTKLEDSAMYFCASSPLAGTPYGYTFGSGTRLTVV.

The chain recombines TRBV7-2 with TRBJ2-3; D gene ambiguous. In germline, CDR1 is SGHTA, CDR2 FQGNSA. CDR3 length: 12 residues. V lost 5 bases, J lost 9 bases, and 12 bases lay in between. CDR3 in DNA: TGTGCCAGCAGCGGGCTGGGTTGGACGCAGTATTTT. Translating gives CASSGLGWTQYF.

The CDR3 is CASSLRPSGLTSTDTQYF. The CDR3, as DNA: TGCGCCAGCAGCTTGAGGCCTAGCGGGTTAACTAGCACAGATACGCAGTATTTT. This chain links TRBV5-1 with TRBJ2-3; 8 positions agree with TRBD2. Trimming at V came to 1 base and at J to 0 bases, leaving 10 bases not matched to a gene. This CDR3 is built from 18 residues. The germline gives CDR1 SGHRS, CDR2 YFSETQ. Using reference TRBV5-1 and TRBJ2-3 for the parts outside the CDR3, the full variable domain is KAGVTQTPRYLIKTRGQQVTLSCSPISGHRSVSWYQQTPGQGLQFLFEYFSETQRNKGNFPGRFSGRQFSNSRSEMNVSTLELGDSALYLCASSLRPSGLTSTDTQYFGPGTRLTVL.

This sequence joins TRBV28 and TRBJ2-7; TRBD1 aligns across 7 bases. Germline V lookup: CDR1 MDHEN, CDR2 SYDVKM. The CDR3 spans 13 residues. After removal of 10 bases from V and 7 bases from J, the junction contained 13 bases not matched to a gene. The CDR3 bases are TGTGCCACCAACCCGGGACAGTCCGTGGAGCAGTACTTC. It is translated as CATNPGQSVEQYF. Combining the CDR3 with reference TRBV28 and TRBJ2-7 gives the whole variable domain DVKVTQSSRYLVKRTGEKVFLECVQDMDHENMFWYRQDPGLGLRLIYFSYDVKMKEKGDIPEGYSVSREKKERFSLILESASTNQTSMYLCATNPGQSVEQYFGPGTRLTVT.

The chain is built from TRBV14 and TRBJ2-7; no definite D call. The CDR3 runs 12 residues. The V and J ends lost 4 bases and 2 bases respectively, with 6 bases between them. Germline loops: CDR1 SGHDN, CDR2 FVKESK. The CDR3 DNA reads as TGTGCCAGCAGCCTGACTCCCTACGAGCAGTACTTC. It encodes CASSLTPYEQYF.

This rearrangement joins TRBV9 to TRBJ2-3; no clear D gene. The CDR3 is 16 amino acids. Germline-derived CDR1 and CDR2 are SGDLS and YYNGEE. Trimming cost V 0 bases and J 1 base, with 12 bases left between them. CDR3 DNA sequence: TGTGCCAGCAGCGTAGGATTAGTCGAGGGCACAGATACGCAGTATTTT. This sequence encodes CASSVGLVEGTDTQYF.

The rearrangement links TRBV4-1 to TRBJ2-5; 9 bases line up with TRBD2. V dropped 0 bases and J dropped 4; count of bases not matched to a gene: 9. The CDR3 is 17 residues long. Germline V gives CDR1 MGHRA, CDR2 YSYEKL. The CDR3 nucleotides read TGCGCCAGCAGCCAAGATATTGCGACTAGCGGACGAGAGACCCAGTACTTC. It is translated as CASSQDIATSGRETQYF.

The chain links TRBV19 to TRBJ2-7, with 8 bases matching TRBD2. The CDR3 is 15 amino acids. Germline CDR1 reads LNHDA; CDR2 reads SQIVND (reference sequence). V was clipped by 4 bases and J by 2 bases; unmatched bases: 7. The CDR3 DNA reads TGTGCCAGTAGTAGCAAAGCGGGGGAGACCTACGAGCAGTACTTC. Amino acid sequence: CASSSKAGETYEQYF.

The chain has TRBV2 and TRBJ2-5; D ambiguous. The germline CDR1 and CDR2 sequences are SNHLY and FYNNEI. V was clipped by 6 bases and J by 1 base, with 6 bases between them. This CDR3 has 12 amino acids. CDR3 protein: CASRGSQETQYF. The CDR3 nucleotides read TGTGCCAGCAGGGGCAGCCAAGAGACCCAGTACTTC. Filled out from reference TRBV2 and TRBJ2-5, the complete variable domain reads EPEVTQTPSHQVTQMGQEVILRCVPISNHLYFYWYRQILGQKVEFLVSFYNNEISEKSEIFDDQFSVERPDGSNFTLKIRSTKLEDSAMYFCASRGSQETQYFGPGTRLLVL.

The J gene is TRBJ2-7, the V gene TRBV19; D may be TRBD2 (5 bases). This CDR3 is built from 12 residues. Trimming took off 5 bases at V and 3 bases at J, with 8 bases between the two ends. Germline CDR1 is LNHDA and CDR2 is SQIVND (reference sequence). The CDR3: CASSAGNYEQYF. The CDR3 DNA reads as TGTGCCAGTAGTGCCGGGAACTACGAGCAGTACTTC.

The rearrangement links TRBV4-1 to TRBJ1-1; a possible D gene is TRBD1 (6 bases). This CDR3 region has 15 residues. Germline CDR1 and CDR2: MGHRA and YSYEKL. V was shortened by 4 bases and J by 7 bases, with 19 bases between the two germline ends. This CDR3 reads CASSLLGGGAGEAFF. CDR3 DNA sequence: TGCGCCAGCAGCCTCCTAGGGGGGGGCGCGGGTGAAGCTTTCTTT.

In DNA form, the CDR3 reads TGTGCCAGCAGCTCCCCCCAGGCGGGAATGGACGAGCAGTACTTC. This codes for CASSSPQAGMDEQYF. J is TRBJ2-7 and V is TRBV5-4; a possible D gene is TRBD2 (6 bases). V lost 3 bases, J lost 5 bases, and 18 bases lay in between. The CDR3 has 15 amino acids. From germline, CDR1 is SGHNT and CDR2 YYREEE (reference sequence).

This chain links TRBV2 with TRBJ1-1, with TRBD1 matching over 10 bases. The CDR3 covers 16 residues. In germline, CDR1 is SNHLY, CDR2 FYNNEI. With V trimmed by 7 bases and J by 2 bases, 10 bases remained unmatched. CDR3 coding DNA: TGTGCCAGCACCAGGGACAGGGGATTGGGTAACACTGAAGCTTTCTTT. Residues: CASTRDRGLGNTEAFF.